The sequence of this TCR beta chain was determined in a study of monozygotic twins with inflammatory bowel disease. Whole-study results and caveats: Similarity of repertoires did not differ between concordant and discordant twins, possibly from limited power.

Eight separate reactions per sample yielded the cDNA. A template switching step added UMIs, each with a 6-nucleotide sample barcode. cDNA encoding TCRalpha and TCRbeta underwent two nested PCRs of 16 and 9 cycles, each of which was followed by bead purification. TCRdb reanalyzed the 5' RACE reads, giving one entry per CDR3 protein sequence and no DNA. Its clone listing holds fewer than 150,000 distinct CDR3 sequences. A remark on this clonotype: The antigen remains undetermined.

The CDR3 loop spans 15 amino acids. Sequencing was done on a sample of blood. The genes are TRBV12-3 or TRBV12-4 and TRBJ2-5; no DNA is available, so the TRBD2 call from TCRdb remains unchecked. This clonotype originated in a human donor with ulcerative colitis or Crohn's disease, or a healthy co-twin of an affected twin (not recorded which). The CDR3 reads CASTSPGLFPVGQYF.